This T cell receptor (beta chain) is from a study of CD8+ T cells in alopecia areata. General study results and limits: In lesional scalp, particularly from alopecia totalis/universalis, clonality was higher than in normal scalp.

The investigators collected lesional scalp punch biopsies and peripheral blood from alopecia areata patients. Both CD4+ and CD8+ T cells were separated by sorting PBMCs. Extraction and reverse transcription of RNA yielded cDNA as the sequencing template. Profiling relied on immunoSEQ multiplex PCR, and the TCRdb table lists in-frame clones only, not all of them. The sample carries more than 150,000 clones, 59% recorded once. A few counts support this clone. Antigen unknown. The junction shows a germline mismatch at one end, possibly a read error. The receptor's source is a human donor with alopecia areata. The input for sequencing was CD4+ T cells sorted from blood, taken at week 0.

This CDR3 reads CASRLGQNYGYTF. The CDR3 DNA reads as TGTGCCAGCCGTTTAGGACAGAACTATGGCTACACCTTC. The rearrangement joins TRBV27 to TRBJ1-2, with D maybe TRBD1 (6 bases). The CDR3 has 13 amino acids. Looked up from germline, CDR1 is MNHEY and CDR2 is SMNVEV (reference sequence).